The clone carrying this T cell receptor (beta chain) came up once. TCRdb keeps only in-frame clones here, not all; method: immunoSEQ multiplex PCR. The data show around 300,000 clones, with roughly 88% seen just once and around 4.6% held by the top ten. These data come from a study of blood T cell repertoires in COVID-19. Study at large: T cells, B-cell-depleted T cells, or PBMCs supplied cDNA or gDNA.

Clinical histories supplied by participants themselves formed the basis of cohort assignment. Resolution of symptoms, clearance, or two negative PCRs was present in recovered Cohort 3 donors. The germline CDR1 and CDR2 sequences are SGHVS and FQNEAQ. Trimming took 1 base from V and 5 from J, leaving 8 bases between them. The length of the CDR3 is 13 residues. Sequencing was done on a sample of PBMCs or T cells enriched from blood (not recorded which). The rearrangement links TRBV7-8 to TRBJ2-5; D is ambiguous. The TCR comes from a man aged 30-40 years who had recovered from COVID-19. The CDR3 DNA reads TGTGCCAGCAGCTTAGGTTCGAGGGAGACCCAGTACTTC. Translated: CASSLGSRETQYF.